Below, 30 T cell receptor beta chains from the same sample are listed, as sequenced in a study of T cell changes during pregnancy in multiple sclerosis. Produced via immunoSEQ multiplex PCR; TCRdb's table is partial and in-frame only. This sample has about 68,000 clones, with 75% to 95% found just once. This sample comprised peripheral blood, obtained in the third trimester of pregnancy. Receptor source: a female donor with multiple sclerosis, enrolled in a pregnancy study.

This clone was found a few times. This chain links TRBV30 with TRBJ1-1; possible D gene TRBD1, 5 bases. Germline lookup yields CDR1 GTSNPN and CDR2 SVGIG (reference sequence). The CDR3 runs to 13 residues. V lost 2 bases to trimming and J lost 5 bases, with 12 bases between them. The CDR3 DNA reads as TGTGCCTGGAGTATAAGGGGAGGTACTGAAGCTTTCTTT. Encoded protein: CAWSIRGGTEAFF.

The rearrangement joins TRBV11-3 to TRBJ2-5, with 9 bases fitting TRBD1. V shed 5 bases, J shed 4 bases, and the junction held 5 bases outside the gene matches. The CDR3 has 14 residues. Germline-derived CDR1 and CDR2 are SGHNT and YENEEA. CDR3 residues: CASSHRGRGETQYF. CDR3 DNA sequence: TGTGCCAGCAGCCACAGGGGGCGCGGAGAGACCCAGTACTTC. Full variable domain (rest looked up from reference TRBV11-3 and TRBJ2-5): EAGVVQSPRYKIIEKKQPVAFWCNPISGHNTLYWYLQNLGQGPELLIRYENEEAVDDSQLPKDRFSAERLKGVDSTLKIQPAELGDSAVYLCASSHRGRGETQYFGPGTRLLVL.

This clone occurred once. This chain connects TRBV7-2 to TRBJ2-1; possibly TRBD1 for D (6 bases). Germline V lookup: CDR1 SGHTA, CDR2 FQGNSA. V lost 5 bases and J 10 bases, leaving 21 bases between the germline ends. CDR3 length: 15 residues. In DNA form, the CDR3 reads TGTGCCAGCAGCCCCCAGACAGGACCCGGCGAAGAGCAGTTCTTC. It translates to CASSPQTGPGEEQFF.

This clone was detected once. V gene TRBV4-3 combines with J gene TRBJ1-6, with D tentatively TRBD1 (5 bases). Germline CDR1 is LGHNA and CDR2 is YSLEER. The V end lost 0 bases, the J end lost 7 bases, and 7 bases lay between the germline ends. The CDR3 runs 14 residues. The CDR3 DNA is TGCGCCAGCAGCCAAGATGGGGGGAATTCACCCCTCCACTTT. Protein sequence: CASSQDGGNSPLHF.

This clone was seen only once. V usage is TRBV4-1 and J usage is TRBJ1-3, with 8 positions matching TRBD1. This CDR3 region has 15 residues. V shed 3 bases, J shed 4 bases, and the junction held 5 bases outside the gene matches. Looked up from germline, CDR1 is MGHRA and CDR2 is YSYEKL. The CDR3 reads CASSQDRAGGNTIYF. The CDR3 coding sequence is TGCGCCAGCAGCCAGGACAGGGCAGGAGGAAACACCATATATTTT.

The rearrangement links TRBV7-8 to TRBJ1-1, with D tentatively TRBD1 (5 bases). There are 14 residues in the CDR3. V was pared by 1 base and J by 7 bases, with 13 bases between. Germline CDR1 is SGHVS and CDR2 is FQNEAQ. CDR3 in DNA: TGTGCCAGCAGCTTAGGGAGACAGAGGCTTGAAGCTTTCTTT. This codes for CASSLGRQRLEAFF.

The CDR3: CASSLTGGNEKLFF. DNA for the CDR3: TGTGCCAGCAGCCTCACGGGGGGGAATGAAAAACTGTTTTTT. This chain links TRBV7-6 with TRBJ1-4, with D possibly TRBD1 on 5 matching bases. Germline loops: CDR1 SGHVS, CDR2 FNYEAQ. The CDR3 contains 14 residues. Trimming removed 5 bases at V and 5 bases at J, with 12 bases between.

This rearrangement joins TRBV12-5 to TRBJ2-1, with 8 bases lining up with TRBD2. The length of the CDR3 is 15 residues. Germline-derived CDR1 and CDR2 are LGHNT and FRNRAP. Unmatched junction bases numbered 3, after V lost 2 bases and J lost 3 bases. CDR3 loop: CASGLWRGVYNEQFF. CDR3 nucleotide sequence: TGTGCTAGTGGTTTGTGGCGGGGGGTCTACAATGAGCAGTTCTTC.

The chain carries TRBV5-1 and TRBJ2-6, with a tentative D call TRBD2 (6 bases). The CDR3 consists of 18 residues. V was pared by 2 bases and J by 0 bases, with 15 bases between. CDR1 and CDR2 from the germline V gene are SGHRS and YFSETQ. The CDR3 here is CASSFRRGLSSGANVLTF. The CDR3 nucleotides are TGCGCCAGCAGCTTCCGGCGGGGCTTATCCTCTGGGGCCAACGTCCTGACTTTC.

The V call is TRBV11-3, the J call TRBJ2-7; TRBD1 matches 8 bases. There are 13 residues in the CDR3. Losses at the gene ends were 4 bases for V and 4 bases for J; bases not matched to a gene: 3. Germline loops: CDR1 SGHNT, CDR2 YENEEA. CDR3 DNA sequence: TGTGCCAGCAGCTCGGGACAGGAGTACGAGCAGTACTTC. It specifies CASSSGQEYEQYF.

This rearrangement joins TRBV7-3 to TRBJ2-2; maybe TRBD2 (7 bases). V lost 5 bases and J 1 base, leaving 20 bases between the germline ends. The CDR3 runs to 18 residues. The germline gives CDR1 SGHTA, CDR2 FQGTGA. The chain's CDR3 is CASSPRGGAGLNTGELFF. In DNA form, the CDR3 reads TGTGCCAGCAGCCCGAGAGGGGGGGCGGGACTGAACACCGGGGAGCTGTTTTTT.

V gene TRBV6-1 combines with J gene TRBJ2-7; TRBD2 is a possible D gene (6 bases). Per the germline V gene, CDR1 is MNHNS and CDR2 is SASEGT. V gave up 4 bases and J gave up 6 bases, with 13 bases separating them. The CDR3 is 13 amino acids. The CDR3 nucleotides are TGTGCCAGCAGTGGGGTTGGAGGGTTCGAGCAGTACTTC. Protein: CASSGVGGFEQYF.

J is TRBJ1-1 and V is TRBV19; D remains ambiguous. CDR1 LNHDA and CDR2 SQIVND come from the germline V gene (reference sequence). The CDR3 covers 15 residues. The V gene lost 7 bases and the J gene lost 0 bases, with 15 bases spanning the gap. CDR3 DNA sequence: TGTGCCAGTACAGCAGTAACCGACATGAACACTGAAGCTTTCTTT. It encodes CASTAVTDMNTEAFF.

The chain has TRBV9 and TRBJ2-1; 11 bases are shared with TRBD2. Unmatched junction bases numbered 4, after V lost 4 bases and J lost 4 bases. Germline V gene lookup returns CDR1 SGDLS and CDR2 YYNGEE. This CDR3 comprises 15 residues. CDR3 DNA: TGTGCCAGCAGCCCGACTAGCGGGACTTACAATGAGCAGTTCTTC. Translated: CASSPTSGTYNEQFF.

The V gene is TRBV4-3, the J gene TRBJ2-2; D possibly corresponds to TRBD2 (6 bases). CDR1 and CDR2 (germline): LGHNA, YSLEER. The CDR3 has 15 amino acids. Between the trimmed V and J ends, which lost 0 bases and 6 bases, there was a span of 11 bases. In nucleotides, the CDR3 is TGCGCCAGCAGCCAAGAAGCGACTAGGTCCGGGGAGCTGTTTTTT. Its translation is CASSQEATRSGELFF.

The rearrangement links TRBV25-1 to TRBJ2-7; 11 bases align to TRBD2. Germline V gene lookup returns CDR1 MGHDK and CDR2 SYGVNS. The CDR3 is 17 amino acids. The V segment lost 3 bases and the J segment 1 base; nucleotides outside the gene matches: 8. DNA of the CDR3: TGTGCCAGCAGTGACCACGGGGGGACTAGCGGTTCCTACGAGCAGTACTTC. Translation gives CASSDHGGTSGSYEQYF.

V is TRBV27 and J is TRBJ2-5; 9 bases line up with TRBD1. Germline loops: CDR1 MNHEY, CDR2 SMNVEV (reference sequence). This CDR3 has 16 amino acids. J was trimmed by 4 bases and V by 8 bases; bases with no gene match: 14. The DNA of the CDR3 is TGTGCCAGCTATGGGACAGGGACCAACCGGGGAGAGACCCAGTACTTC. This sequence encodes CASYGTGTNRGETQYF.

The V call is TRBV20-1, the J call TRBJ1-1, with no clear D. Trimming removed 6 bases from V and 1 base from J, with 6 bases in between. The CDR3 totals 11 residues. The germline V gene has CDR1 DFQATT and CDR2 SNEGSKA (reference sequence). CDR3 nucleotide sequence: TGCAGTGCGGGCCAGAACACTGAAGCTTTCTTT. Translating gives CSAGQNTEAFF.

This clone was detected once. The chain links TRBV7-9 to TRBJ2-5; 7 nucleotides agree with TRBD1. Germline CDR1 is SEHNR and CDR2 is FQNEAQ (reference sequence). This CDR3 is built from 14 residues. Trimming took 6 bases from V and 2 from J; bases not matched to a gene: 6. Here the CDR3 DNA reads TGTGCCAGCAGTCAAAGGACAGGACAAGAGACCCAGTACTTC. This sequence encodes CASSQRTGQETQYF.

On this clone itself: At the DNA level, this CDR3 is encoded by other sequences in the same sample as well. The rearrangement links TRBV7-2 to TRBJ1-5; 8 bases are shared with TRBD1. The CDR3 loop spans 16 amino acids. The trim removed 1 base at V and 4 bases at J, leaving 6 bases unmatched. The germline V gene encodes CDR1 SGHTA and CDR2 FQGNSA. CDR3 region: CASSLVGTGGNQPQHF. The CDR3 nucleotides read TGTGCCAGCAGCTTAGTGGGTACAGGGGGGAATCAGCCCCAGCATTTT.

This chain uses TRBV5-4 with TRBJ1-3; TRBD1 is a possible D gene (6 bases). Trimming left V 0 bases short and J 0 bases short, with 19 bases between. The CDR3 runs 19 residues. Germline V gives CDR1 SGHNT, CDR2 YYREEE (reference sequence). Written as DNA, the CDR3 is TGTGCCAGCAGCTTGGGACAGGCTCCATCCGCACCCTCTGGAAACACCATATATTTT. It encodes CASSLGQAPSAPSGNTIYF.

J is TRBJ1-2 and V is TRBV5-1; D unclear. The V end was cut by 3 bases, the J end by 2 bases, with 11 bases between. Germline values: CDR1 SGHRS, CDR2 YFSETQ. The CDR3 runs to 14 residues. The CDR3 here is CASSSAGSNYGYTF. The CDR3, as DNA: TGCGCCAGCAGCTCGGCGGGATCAAACTATGGCTACACCTTC. Filled out from reference TRBV5-1 and TRBJ1-2, the complete variable domain reads KAGVTQTPRYLIKTRGQQVTLSCSPISGHRSVSWYQQTPGQGLQFLFEYFSETQRNKGNFPGRFSGRQFSNSRSEMNVSTLELGDSALYLCASSSAGSNYGYTFGSGTRLTVV.

Regarding this clone: An end of the junction does not agree with germline; a read error may underlie this. The V call is TRBV15, the J call TRBJ2-1, with D maybe TRBD2 (7 bases). From germline, CDR1 is LNHNV and CDR2 YYDKDF (reference sequence). This CDR3 is built from 17 residues. The CDR3 loop reads CATSRDGGPISYNEQFF. CDR3 coding DNA: TGTGCCACCAGCCGAGACGGGGGGCCTATCTCCTACAATGAGCAGTTCTTC. The full variable domain, its missing parts supplied by reference TRBV15 and TRBJ2-1, is DAMVIQNPRYQVTQFGKPVTLSCSQTLNHNVMYWYQQKSSQAPKLLFHYYDKDFNNEADTPDNFQSRRPNTSFCFLDIRSPGLGDTAMYLCATSRDGGPISYNEQFFGPGTRLTVL.

The chain employs TRBV7-6 and TRBJ2-7; D possibly corresponds to TRBD1 (6 bases). The V end was cut by 1 base, the J end by 6 bases, with 19 bases between. Germline values: CDR1 SGHVS, CDR2 FNYEAQ. The CDR3 sequence is 16 residues long. CDR3 protein: CASSLGGLGTPSEQYF. The CDR3 DNA is TGTGCCAGCAGCTTAGGCGGTTTAGGGACACCCTCCGAGCAGTACTTC. The full variable domain, rest sourced from reference TRBV7-6 and TRBJ2-7, is GAGVSQSPRYKVTKRGQDVALRCDPISGHVSLYWYRQALGQGPEFLTYFNYEAQQDKSGLPNDRFSAERPEGSISTLTIQRTEQRDSAMYRCASSLGGLGTPSEQYFGPGTRLTVT.

V usage is TRBV2 and J usage is TRBJ2-1, with TRBD2 matching over 8 bases. The V segment lost 4 bases and the J segment 0 bases; nucleotides outside the gene matches: 2. This CDR3 spans 15 amino acids. Germline V CDR1 and CDR2: SNHLY, FYNNEI. The CDR3 sequence is CASSGAGGSYNEQFF. Written as DNA, the CDR3 is TGTGCCAGCAGTGGGGCGGGGGGCTCCTACAATGAGCAGTTCTTC.

The rearrangement joins TRBV5-6 to TRBJ1-2; D is unresolved. CDR1 is SGHDT, CDR2 YYEEEE, per germline. The length of the CDR3 is 13 residues. Trimming removed 7 bases at V and 8 bases at J, with 18 bases between. The CDR3 loop reads CASHRGRTGGYTF. The CDR3 DNA follows: TGTGCCAGCCATCGGGGAAGGACGGGAGGCTACACCTTC.

The chain has TRBV18 and TRBJ1-5; TRBD1 is a possible D gene (6 bases). The CDR3 is 15 amino acids. Germline assignment: CDR1 KGHSH and CDR2 LQKENI. V was trimmed by 2 bases and J by 3 bases, leaving 11 bases between them. CDR3: CASSPGRGINQPQHF. In DNA form, the CDR3 reads TGTGCCAGCTCACCAGGCAGGGGCATCAATCAGCCCCAGCATTTT.

V and J are TRBV10-3 and TRBJ2-7; 7 nucleotides line up with TRBD2. The CDR3 extends over 13 amino acids. The trim removed 5 bases at V and 7 bases at J, leaving 8 bases unmatched. Looked up from germline, CDR1 is ENHRY and CDR2 is SYGVKD. As DNA, the CDR3 is TGTGCCATCAGTCCGACTAGCTACGAGGAGCAGTACTTC. This translates into CAISPTSYEEQYF.

The chain recombines TRBV5-1 with TRBJ2-3, with TRBD1 matching over 7 bases. V lost 8 bases, J lost 1 base, and 4 bases stayed unmatched. Germline V gene sequence: CDR1 SGHRS, CDR2 YFSETQ. The CDR3 has 13 residues. Written as DNA, the CDR3 is TGCGCCAGTTCCGGACAGGGCACAGATACGCAGTATTTT. Encoded protein: CASSGQGTDTQYF.

The chain uses TRBV5-4 and TRBJ1-2, with 8 bases aligning to TRBD1. CDR3 length: 19 amino acids. J lost 4 bases, V lost 3 bases, and 20 bases had no gene match. Germline-derived CDR1 and CDR2 are SGHNT and YYREEE (reference sequence). The CDR3 spells CASSSLTGEDPHLGYGYTF. The CDR3 DNA is TGTGCCAGCAGCTCACTGACAGGGGAGGATCCCCACCTTGGCTATGGCTACACCTTC.